The sequence of this T cell receptor (beta chain) was determined in a study of cytomegalovirus exposure and HLA in healthy donors. PCR used 60 Vbeta primers and 13 Jbeta primers. TCRdb's copy holds only in-frame clones and misses some; the assay was immunoSEQ multiplex PCR. The data show approximately 130,000 clones, about 85% seen once. Trimming took 6 bases from V and 6 from J, leaving 20 bases between them. CDR1 SQVTM and CDR2 ANQGSEA come from the germline V gene. This CDR3 contains 14 residues. The chain joins TRBV29-1 to TRBJ1-2; D ambiguous. This clonotype was obtained from a boy aged 10-17 years in good health and CMV-seronegative. What was sequenced was PBMCs. The CDR3 sequence: CSVAPRAAYDGYTF. The CDR3 bases are TGCAGCGTCGCCCCGCGGGCGGCCTATGATGGCTACACCTTC.